The 18 T cell receptor beta chains reported below all come from one sample, sequenced in a study of blood T cell repertoires in COVID-19. Repertoires were generated with immunoSEQ multiplex PCR, while TCRdb's copy carries only in-frame clones and drops some. Here the sample spans around 99,000 clones, around 88% being singletons. The sequencing sample was made of peripheral blood. These receptors originate from a man aged 50-59 years with active or convalescent COVID-19.

V usage is TRBV6-4 and J usage is TRBJ1-5; TRBD1 is a possible D gene (6 bases). Germline V gene lookup returns CDR1 MRHNA and CDR2 SNTAGT. Trimming took off 0 bases at V and 5 bases at J, with 20 bases between the two ends. The CDR3 extends over 18 amino acids. CDR3 region: CASSDSKATEGVDQPQHF. CDR3 coding DNA: TGTGCCAGCAGTGACTCAAAAGCTACAGAGGGGGTGGATCAGCCCCAGCATTTT.

A single count supports this clone. The chain uses TRBV19 and TRBJ2-3; possibly TRBD2 for D (5 bases). V lost 8 bases, J lost 4 bases, and 22 bases lay in between. Germline assignment: CDR1 LNHDA and CDR2 SQIVND (reference sequence). The CDR3 totals 16 residues. The chain's CDR3 is CASADVAAGRADTQYF. In nucleotides, the CDR3 is TGTGCCAGTGCCGATGTGGCGGCGGGCCGGGCAGATACGCAGTATTTT.

Relative to its sample, this clone is large (0.1 to 1%). The V gene is TRBV28, the J gene TRBJ1-6; the D gene is possibly TRBD1 (6 bases). This CDR3 spans 16 amino acids. The V end was cut by 5 bases, the J end by 5 bases, with 16 bases between. Germline values: CDR1 MDHEN, CDR2 SYDVKM. The CDR3 DNA sequence: TGTGCCAGCAGTAGGGGGGGATCCCCTCATAATTCACCCCTCCACTTT. Amino acid sequence: CASSRGGSPHNSPLHF. Based on the CDR3 plus reference TRBV28 and TRBJ1-6, the full variable domain is DVKVTQSSRYLVKRTGEKVFLECVQDMDHENMFWYRQDPGLGLRLIYFSYDVKMKEKGDIPEGYSVSREKKERFSLILESASTNQTSMYLCASSRGGSPHNSPLHFGNGTRLTVT.

The chain recombines TRBV3-1 (or the pseudogene TRBV3-2) with TRBJ1-1; D remains unclear. The CDR3 runs 13 residues. Germline loops: CDR1 LGHDT, CDR2 YNNKEL (reference sequence). V was pared by 0 bases and J by 10 bases, with 12 bases between. The CDR3 DNA reads TGTGCCAGCAGCCAAGATAGGAGGGAGCCAGCTTTCTTT. It is translated as CASSQDRREPAFF.

V and J are TRBV6-5 and TRBJ2-1, with 7 positions matching TRBD2. Germline loops: CDR1 MNHEY, CDR2 SVGAGI. The CDR3 has 14 amino acids. The trim removed 11 bases at V and 0 bases at J, leaving 7 bases unmatched. The CDR3 region is CAAHGGGSYNEQFF. Written as DNA, the CDR3 is TGTGCCGCGCATGGGGGGGGCTCCTACAATGAGCAGTTCTTC.

The V call is TRBV4-1, the J call TRBJ1-2, with a tentative D call TRBD1 (5 bases). Trimming stripped 2 bases from V and 4 bases from J, with 8 bases between. The germline V gene has CDR1 MGHRA and CDR2 YSYEKL. The CDR3 has 13 residues. The CDR3 DNA reads TGCGCCAGCAGCCAATTCGGGGGCTATGGCTACACCTTC. Amino acid sequence: CASSQFGGYGYTF.

This chain uses TRBV18 with TRBJ1-5, with D possibly matching TRBD1 (5 bases). The CDR3 spans 15 residues. Germline values: CDR1 KGHSH, CDR2 LQKENI. Trimming cost V 3 bases and J 0 bases, with 9 bases left between them. The CDR3 DNA follows: TGTGCCAGCTCACCGACAGTTAATAGCAATCAGCCCCAGCATTTT. Encoded protein: CASSPTVNSNQPQHF.

The chain recombines TRBV2 with TRBJ1-1; 7 bases fit TRBD1. Per germline, CDR1 SNHLY and CDR2 FYNNEI. The CDR3 has 13 amino acids. After removal of 10 bases from V and 0 bases from J, the junction contained 5 bases not matched to a gene. The CDR3 DNA reads as TGTGCCATTCCGGGACAGTTGAACACTGAAGCTTTCTTT. As protein: CAIPGQLNTEAFF.

The genes are TRBV11-2 and TRBJ2-1; a possible D gene is TRBD2 (5 bases). Germline loops: CDR1 SGHAT, CDR2 FQNNGV. Trimming removed 0 bases from V and 4 bases from J, with 19 bases in between. The CDR3 length is 18 residues. This CDR3 is CASSLDPPRSRGYNEQFF. In DNA form, the CDR3 reads TGTGCCAGCAGCTTAGACCCCCCTAGAAGTAGAGGGTACAATGAGCAGTTCTTC.

The chain employs TRBV19 and TRBJ1-2; D possibly corresponds to TRBD1 (6 bases). Trimming took 8 bases from V and 0 from J, leaving 13 bases between them. Germline V CDR1 and CDR2: LNHDA, SQIVND (reference sequence). The CDR3 runs to 14 residues. DNA of the CDR3: TGTGCCAGTTCCCGACAGGAGACTAACTATGGCTACACCTTC. The encoded protein is CASSRQETNYGYTF.

V and J are TRBV19 and TRBJ1-1, with 9 bases that match TRBD1. The CDR3 is 15 residues long. V dropped 4 bases and J dropped 3; count of bases not matched to a gene: 6. CDR1 LNHDA and CDR2 SQIVND come from the germline V gene (reference sequence). The CDR3 DNA follows: TGTGCCAGTAGTACTTCCGACAGGGGGGACACTGAAGCTTTCTTT. Its protein is CASSTSDRGDTEAFF.

V usage is TRBV15 and J usage is TRBJ1-4; maybe TRBD1 (5 bases). CDR1 LNHNV and CDR2 YYDKDF come from the germline V gene (reference sequence). The length of the CDR3 is 16 residues. The germline V and J ends were trimmed by 0 bases and 6 bases, with 14 bases remaining between them. Here the CDR3 DNA reads TGTGCCACCAGCAGAGATCCCCTGGCGGGGGATGAAAAACTGTTTTTT. Residues: CATSRDPLAGDEKLFF.

A few counts support this clone. CDR3 region: CASSKRGPAGGYTF. The CDR3 DNA follows: TGTGCCAGCAGCAAAAGGGGGCCCGCGGGTGGCTACACCTTC. This rearrangement joins TRBV21-1 to TRBJ1-2; TRBD1, the D gene given by the table, was not confirmed from the DNA. TRBV21-1 is given as a pseudogene. The CDR3 is made up of 14 amino acids.

This chain joins TRBV4-3 and TRBJ1-6; D gene ambiguous. V lost 2 bases and J lost 5, with 10 bases in between. This CDR3 has 15 residues. The germline CDR1 and CDR2 sequences are LGHNA and YSLEER. The CDR3, as DNA: TGCGCCAGCAGCCAAACCACAGCGGATAATTCACCCCTCCACTTT. It translates to CASSQTTADNSPLHF.

This chain joins TRBV24-1 and TRBJ2-1, with a possible D match to TRBD2 (6 bases). V lost 3 bases and J 4 bases, leaving 9 bases between the germline ends. CDR1 is KGHDR, CDR2 SFDVKD, per germline. CDR3 length: 14 residues. In DNA, the CDR3 is TGTGCCACCAGTGATGGGGGACTGTACAATGAGCAGTTCTTC. Translation: CATSDGGLYNEQFF.

The V gene is TRBV11-2, the J gene TRBJ2-7; the match to TRBD2 covers 8 bases. Per germline, CDR1 SGHAT and CDR2 FQNNGV. This CDR3 spans 15 amino acids. J was trimmed by 2 bases and V by 4 bases; bases with no gene match: 7. CDR3 loop: CASSWTSGSAYEQYF. The CDR3 coding sequence is TGTGCCAGCAGCTGGACCAGCGGGAGCGCCTACGAGCAGTACTTC.

The rearrangement uses TRBV25-1 and TRBJ2-5; TRBD2 might be the D (6 bases). This CDR3 is 12 amino acids long. Germline V gives CDR1 MGHDK, CDR2 SYGVNS. The V end was cut by 7 bases, the J end by 5 bases, with 11 bases between. This chain's CDR3 is CASNGSPETQYF. CDR3 DNA: TGTGCCAGCAACGGGAGTCCTGAGACCCAGTACTTC.

V is TRBV28 and J is TRBJ2-7; 7 bases align to TRBD1. CDR1 is MDHEN and CDR2 is SYDVKM in the germline V gene. The V segment lost 5 bases and the J segment 6 bases; nucleotides outside the gene matches: 4. CDR3 size: 12 residues. The CDR3 DNA sequence: TGTGCCAGCAGTCCCGGGACAGTCGAGCAGTACTTC. Protein: CASSPGTVEQYF.